Following are 8 T cell receptor beta chains from one sample sequenced in a study of T cells expressing NK-cell markers. TCRdb reprocessed the 5' RACE reads, keeping one entry per CDR3 protein, no DNA. This listing includes about 460,000 distinct CDR3 sequences. What was sequenced was blood T cells: a sorted CD56 or NKG2C T cell subset, CD4+ or CD8+ T cells, or bulk PBMC T cells (not recorded which). These TCRs come from a woman aged 45-60 years in good health.

This chain uses TRBV15 with TRBJ1-1. The CDR3 covers 13 residues. Germline CDR1 reads LNHNV; CDR2 reads YYDKDF (reference sequence). Here the CDR3 reads CATNLQKNTEAFF.

The chain carries TRBV29-1 and TRBJ2-5; there is no DNA to check the TCRdb D call of TRBD2. The V gene's germline CDR1 is SQVTM and CDR2 ANQGSEA. This CDR3 contains 13 residues. The CDR3 sequence is CSVDWRARETQYF.

The V gene is TRBV3-1, the J gene TRBJ1-1; TCRdb calls TRBD1, which cannot be checked without DNA. The germline CDR1 and CDR2 sequences are LGHDT and YNNKEL (reference sequence). This CDR3 is 14 amino acids long. The CDR3 loop reads CASSFRTVNTEAFF.

The chain is built from TRBV6-1 and TRBJ1-2. The CDR3 has 12 residues. Looked up from germline, CDR1 is MNHNS and CDR2 is SASEGT. The CDR3 here is CASSEAKVFYTF.

The rearrangement uses TRBV27 and TRBJ2-5; TCRdb outputs TRBD2, but without DNA this stays unchecked. The CDR3 runs 12 residues. Germline V CDR1 and CDR2: MNHEY, SMNVEV (reference sequence). CDR3 loop: CASGLAGQTQYF.

This sequence joins TRBV9 and TRBJ2-1; TCRdb selects TRBD1, and the lack of DNA leaves this call unchecked. The CDR3 totals 15 residues. Germline values: CDR1 SGDLS, CDR2 YYNGEE. The CDR3 sequence: CASSVGVPPYNEQFF. Full variable domain (outside the CDR3, taken from reference TRBV9 and TRBJ2-1): DSGVTQTPKHLITATGQRVTLRCSPRSGDLSVYWYQQSLDQGLQFLIQYYNGEERAKGNILERFSAQQFPDLHSELNLSSLELGDSALYFCASSVGVPPYNEQFFGPGTRLTVL.

The rearrangement joins TRBV20-1 to TRBJ1-6. Germline V gene data show CDR1 as DFQATT and CDR2 as SNEGSKA (reference sequence). CDR3 length equals 14 residues. This chain's CDR3 is CSAREGSSNSPLHF.

The CDR3: CASSQDAGAMNTEAFF. The chain joins TRBV3-1 to TRBJ1-1; the D call of TRBD1 rests on TCRdb alone, since no DNA is present to check it. Germline V gene data show CDR1 as LGHDT and CDR2 as YNNKEL (reference sequence). The length of the CDR3 is 16 residues. Based on the CDR3 plus reference TRBV3-1 and TRBJ1-1, the full variable domain is DTAVSQTPKYLVTQMGNDKSIKCEQNLGHDTMYWYKQDSKKFLKIMFSYNNKELIINETVPNRFSPKSPDKAHLNLHINSLELGDSAVYFCASSQDAGAMNTEAFFGQGTRLTVV.